The 17 T cell receptor beta chains listed next were all sequenced from one sample in a study of blood T cell repertoires in COVID-19. Here immunoSEQ multiplex PCR was the method, and the copy in TCRdb shows in-frame clones only, minus some. This sample has around 50,000 clones, with roughly 86% found just once. The sequenced sample was peripheral blood. The source is a woman aged 60-75 years with acute or convalescent COVID-19.

V gene TRBV9 combines with J gene TRBJ2-5, with 7 bases matching TRBD1. Germline CDR1 is SGDLS and CDR2 is YYNGEE. The V segment lost 3 bases and the J segment 3 bases; nucleotides outside the gene matches: 5. The CDR3 consists of 14 residues. CDR3 region: CASSATGTEETQYF. CDR3 nucleotides: TGTGCCAGCAGCGCAACCGGGACAGAAGAGACCCAGTACTTC. The full variable domain, completed using reference TRBV9 and TRBJ2-5, is DSGVTQTPKHLITATGQRVTLRCSPRSGDLSVYWYQQSLDQGLQFLIQYYNGEERAKGNILERFSAQQFPDLHSELNLSSLELGDSALYFCASSATGTEETQYFGPGTRLLVL.

The V and J genes are TRBV25-1 and TRBJ1-2; the D is unclear. The V end was cut by 5 bases, the J end by 4 bases, with 8 bases between. CDR3 length equals 12 residues. Germline V gene lookup returns CDR1 MGHDK and CDR2 SYGVNS. Written as DNA, the CDR3 is TGTGCCAGCAGTAGAGCAGGCTATGGCTACACCTTC. Amino acids: CASSRAGYGYTF.

This clone was counted a single time. The chain joins TRBV24-1 to TRBJ1-2, with 9 bases fitting TRBD1. The CDR3 has 17 amino acids. Germline assignment: CDR1 KGHDR and CDR2 SFDVKD. The J segment lost 4 bases and the V segment lost 2 bases, leaving 10 bases of the junction unmatched. This CDR3 reads CATSDSRQGDVAYGYTF. The CDR3 DNA reads as TGTGCCACCAGTGATTCGCGACAGGGGGATGTGGCCTATGGCTACACCTTC.

The rearrangement links TRBV18 to TRBJ1-2, with 10 bases matching TRBD1. After removal of 3 bases from V and 6 bases from J, the junction contained 1 base not matched to a gene. The CDR3 is 13 residues long. The germline gives CDR1 KGHSH, CDR2 LQKENI. The CDR3 DNA is TGTGCCAGCTCACCGGGACAGGGGAATGGCTACACCTTC. Residues: CASSPGQGNGYTF.

The chain is built from TRBV28 and TRBJ1-1; TRBD1 matches 8 bases. This CDR3 contains 16 residues. In germline, CDR1 is MDHEN, CDR2 SYDVKM. Trimming at V came to 4 bases and at J to 4 bases, leaving 11 bases not matched to a gene. CDR3 sequence reads: CASSSNRGAGTTEAFF. For the CDR3, the DNA is TGTGCCAGCAGTTCCAACAGGGGGGCCGGGACCACTGAAGCTTTCTTT. The complete variable domain, with remaining parts taken from reference TRBV28 and TRBJ1-1, reads DVKVTQSSRYLVKRTGEKVFLECVQDMDHENMFWYRQDPGLGLRLIYFSYDVKMKEKGDIPEGYSVSREKKERFSLILESASTNQTSMYLCASSSNRGAGTTEAFFGQGTRLTVV.

This sequence joins TRBV9 and TRBJ2-6; unclear D gene. CDR1 is SGDLS, CDR2 YYNGEE, per germline. With 3 bases removed from V and 0 bases from J, the gap between germline ends came to 10 bases. This CDR3 region has 16 residues. The CDR3 DNA sequence: TGTGCCAGCAGCGCTCAGGAAAGCTCTGGGGCCAACGTCCTGACTTTC. This gives the protein CASSAQESSGANVLTF.

The chain combines TRBV19 with TRBJ1-2; D call uncertain. CDR3 length: 13 amino acids. V was shortened by 8 bases and J by 0 bases, with 10 bases between the two germline ends. Germline CDR1 is LNHDA and CDR2 is SQIVND (reference sequence). The DNA for the CDR3 is TGTGCCAGTCTTGGAGACTCTAACTATGGCTACACCTTC. This codes for CASLGDSNYGYTF. Variable domain in full (rest from reference TRBV19 and TRBJ1-2): DGGITQSPKYLFRKEGQNVTLSCEQNLNHDAMYWYRQDPGQGLRLIYYSQIVNDFQKGDIAEGYSVSREKKESFPLTVTSAQKNPTAFYLCASLGDSNYGYTFGSGTRLTVV.

The CDR3 DNA is TGTGCCAGCTCTCAACACGTGGGGGGGAACACTGAAGCTTTCTTT. Its protein is CASSQHVGGNTEAFF. The V gene is TRBV18, the J gene TRBJ1-1; D is perhaps TRBD1 (5 bases). Deletions cut 6 bases from V and 1 base from J, with 15 bases between. Germline CDR1 reads KGHSH; CDR2 reads LQKENI. The CDR3 has 15 residues.

The CDR3 sequence: CASSLDTGISEQYF. CDR3 in DNA: TGTGCCAGCAGCTTAGACACAGGGATCAGCGAGCAGTACTTC. The chain recombines TRBV7-9 with TRBJ2-7, with D possibly being TRBD1 (6 bases). The length of the CDR3 is 14 residues. Trimming pared 1 base from V and 6 bases from J, leaving 13 bases between. In germline, CDR1 is SEHNR, CDR2 FQNEAQ (reference sequence).

The rearrangement joins TRBV19 to TRBJ1-2, with TRBD1 matching 7 bases. J gave up 2 bases and V 8 bases, and 11 bases lay outside the gene matches. This CDR3 is built from 15 residues. Per germline, CDR1 LNHDA and CDR2 SQIVND (reference sequence). The CDR3 protein is CASSRSGTENYGYTF. The CDR3 nucleotides read TGTGCCAGTTCTCGTTCCGGGACAGAAAACTATGGCTACACCTTC. The full variable domain, in which reference TRBV19 and TRBJ1-2 provide the parts outside the CDR3, is DGGITQSPKYLFRKEGQNVTLSCEQNLNHDAMYWYRQDPGQGLRLIYYSQIVNDFQKGDIAEGYSVSREKKESFPLTVTSAQKNPTAFYLCASSRSGTENYGYTFGSGTRLTVV.

The chain combines TRBV28 with TRBJ1-3; D unresolved. The germline CDR1 and CDR2 sequences are MDHEN and SYDVKM. V was trimmed by 6 bases and J by 0 bases, leaving 9 bases between them. The CDR3 loop spans 14 amino acids. For the CDR3, the DNA is TGTGCCAGCAGGCGACTGGTCTCTGGAAACACCATATATTTT. Protein sequence: CASRRLVSGNTIYF.

This chain connects TRBV7-9 to TRBJ2-7; unclear D gene. Trimming cost V 5 bases and J 4 bases, with 15 bases left between them. The CDR3 contains 14 residues. Germline V gene data show CDR1 as SEHNR and CDR2 as FQNEAQ (reference sequence). The CDR3 protein is CASSPSAYGYEQYF. The CDR3 DNA reads TGTGCCAGCAGCCCGTCGGCCTACGGGTACGAGCAGTACTTC.

The chain links TRBV6-5 to TRBJ1-5, with 7 bases matching TRBD1. The CDR3 is 15 amino acids. Trimming cost V 5 bases and J 4 bases; bases outside gene matches: 8. Germline assignment: CDR1 MNHEY and CDR2 SVGAGI. CDR3 region: CASSLQKGANQPQHF. The CDR3, as DNA: TGTGCCAGCAGTCTCCAGAAGGGGGCTAATCAGCCCCAGCATTTT.

The J gene is TRBJ1-6, the V gene TRBV3-1 (or the pseudogene TRBV3-2); D not resolved. The CDR3 length is 14 residues. CDR1 and CDR2 (germline): LGHDT, YNNKEL (reference sequence). Deletions cut 5 bases from V and 7 bases from J, with 12 bases between. CDR3 bases: TGTGCCAGCAGCGTAAGGGCGGGCAATTCACCCCTCCACTTT. Protein product: CASSVRAGNSPLHF.

The chain has TRBV19 and TRBJ1-1; D is perhaps TRBD1 (5 bases). Germline CDR1 and CDR2: LNHDA and SQIVND (reference sequence). This CDR3 has 16 amino acids. The ends were cut back, 8 bases at V and 0 bases at J, with 19 bases in the middle. The CDR3 loop is CASLRGGVMMNTEAFF. The DNA of the CDR3 is TGTGCCAGTCTTCGGGGCGGGGTGATGATGAACACTGAAGCTTTCTTT.

The chain couples TRBV5-1 to TRBJ2-2, with D maybe TRBD1 (6 bases). Per germline, CDR1 SGHRS and CDR2 YFSETQ. Between the trimmed V and J ends, which lost 4 bases and 4 bases, there was a span of 14 bases. The CDR3 consists of 15 residues. As DNA, the CDR3 is TGCGCCAGCAGCCCAGGGGCCTCGGGCACCGGGGAGCTGTTTTTT. Protein product: CASSPGASGTGELFF.

This clone appeared a single time. The rearrangement joins TRBV7-2 to TRBJ2-5, with 8 positions matching TRBD2. There are 17 residues in the CDR3. V gave up 3 bases and J gave up 5 bases; unmatched junction bases: 14. The germline gives CDR1 SGHTA, CDR2 FQGNSA. DNA for the CDR3: TGTGCCAGCAGCTTTTTGTCGGGGGGGGCGTCCAGGGAGACCCAGTACTTC. Translating gives CASSFLSGGASRETQYF.